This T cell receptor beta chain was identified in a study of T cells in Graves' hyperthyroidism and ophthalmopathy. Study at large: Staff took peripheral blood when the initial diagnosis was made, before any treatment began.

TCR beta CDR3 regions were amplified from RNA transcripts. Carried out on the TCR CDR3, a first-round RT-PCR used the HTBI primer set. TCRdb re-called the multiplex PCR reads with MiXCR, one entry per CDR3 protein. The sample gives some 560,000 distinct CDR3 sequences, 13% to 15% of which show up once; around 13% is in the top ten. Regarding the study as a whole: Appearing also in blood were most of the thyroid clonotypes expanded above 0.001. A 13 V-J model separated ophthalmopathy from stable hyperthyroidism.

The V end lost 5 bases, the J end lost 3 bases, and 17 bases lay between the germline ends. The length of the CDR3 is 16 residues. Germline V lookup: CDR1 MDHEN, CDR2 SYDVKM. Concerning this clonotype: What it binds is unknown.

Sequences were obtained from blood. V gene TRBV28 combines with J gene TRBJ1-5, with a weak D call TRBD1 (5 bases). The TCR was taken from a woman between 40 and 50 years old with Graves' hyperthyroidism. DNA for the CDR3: TGTGCCAGCAGTAAGGGGCGCGCAATTAACAATCAGCCCCAGCATTTT. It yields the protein CASSKGRAINNQPQHF.